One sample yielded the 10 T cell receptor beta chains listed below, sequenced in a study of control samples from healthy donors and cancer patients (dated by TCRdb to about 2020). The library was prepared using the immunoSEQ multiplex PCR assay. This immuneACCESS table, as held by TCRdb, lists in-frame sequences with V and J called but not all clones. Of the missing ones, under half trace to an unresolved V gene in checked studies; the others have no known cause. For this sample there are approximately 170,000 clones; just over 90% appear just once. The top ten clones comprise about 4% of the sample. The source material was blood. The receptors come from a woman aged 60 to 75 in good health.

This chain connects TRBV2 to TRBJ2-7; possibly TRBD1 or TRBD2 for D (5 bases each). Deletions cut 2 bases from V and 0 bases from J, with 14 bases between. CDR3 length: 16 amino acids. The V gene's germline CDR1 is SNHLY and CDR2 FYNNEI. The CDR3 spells CASSELPGDGSYEQYF. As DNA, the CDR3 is TGTGCCAGCAGTGAACTACCCGGGGACGGCTCCTACGAGCAGTACTTC.

CDR3 protein: CASGLQRNTEAFF. CDR3 nucleotide sequence: TGTGCTAGTGGTCTCCAGAGGAACACTGAAGCTTTCTTT. The rearrangement uses TRBV12-5 and TRBJ1-1, with D uncertain. This CDR3 is built from 13 residues. V was pared by 5 bases and J by 1 base, with 8 bases between. The germline V gene encodes CDR1 LGHNT and CDR2 FRNRAP.

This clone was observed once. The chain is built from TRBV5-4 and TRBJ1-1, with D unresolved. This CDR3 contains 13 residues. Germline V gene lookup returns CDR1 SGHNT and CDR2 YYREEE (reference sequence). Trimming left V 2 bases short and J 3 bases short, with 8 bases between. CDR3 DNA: TGTGCCAGCAGCTTAATACATGACACTGAAGCTTTCTTT. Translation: CASSLIHDTEAFF.

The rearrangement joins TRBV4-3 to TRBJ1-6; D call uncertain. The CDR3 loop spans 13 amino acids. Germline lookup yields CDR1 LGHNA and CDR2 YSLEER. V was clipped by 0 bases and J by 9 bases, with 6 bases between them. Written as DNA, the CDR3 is TGCGCCAGCAGCCAAGAGAGGGTTTCACCCCTCCACTTT. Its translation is CASSQERVSPLHF.

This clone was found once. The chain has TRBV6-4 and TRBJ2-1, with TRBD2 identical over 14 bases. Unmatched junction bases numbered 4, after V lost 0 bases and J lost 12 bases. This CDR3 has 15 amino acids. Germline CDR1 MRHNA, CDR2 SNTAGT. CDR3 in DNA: TGTGCCAGCAGTGACTCGACTAGCGGGGGGGCCCGGCAGTTCTTC. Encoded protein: CASSDSTSGGARQFF.

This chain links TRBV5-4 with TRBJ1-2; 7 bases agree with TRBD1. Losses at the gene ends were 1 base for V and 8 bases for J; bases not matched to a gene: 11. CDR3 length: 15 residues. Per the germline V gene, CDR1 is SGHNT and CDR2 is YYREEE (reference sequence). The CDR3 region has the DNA TGTGCCAGCAGCTTGCGGCAGGGGGTATCAGGCGGCTACACCTTC. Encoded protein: CASSLRQGVSGGYTF.

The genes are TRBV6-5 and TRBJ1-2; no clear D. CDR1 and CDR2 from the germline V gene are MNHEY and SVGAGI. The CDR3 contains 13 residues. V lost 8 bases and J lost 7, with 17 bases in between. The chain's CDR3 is CASRLDGLIGYTF. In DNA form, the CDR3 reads TGTGCCAGCCGCCTGGACGGCTTGATTGGCTACACCTTC.

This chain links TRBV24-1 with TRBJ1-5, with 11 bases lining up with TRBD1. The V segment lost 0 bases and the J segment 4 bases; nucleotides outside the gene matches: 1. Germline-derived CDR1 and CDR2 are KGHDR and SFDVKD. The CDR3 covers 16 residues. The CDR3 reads CATSDLGTGGNQPQHF. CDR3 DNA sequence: TGTGCCACCAGTGATTTGGGGACAGGGGGGAATCAGCCCCAGCATTTT.

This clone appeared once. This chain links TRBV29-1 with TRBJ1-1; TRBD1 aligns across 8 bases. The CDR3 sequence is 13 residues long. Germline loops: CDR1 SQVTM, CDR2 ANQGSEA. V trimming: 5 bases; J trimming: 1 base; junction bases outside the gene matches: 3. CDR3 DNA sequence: TGCAGCGTTCGCGGACAGGGGAACACTGAAGCTTTCTTT. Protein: CSVRGQGNTEAFF. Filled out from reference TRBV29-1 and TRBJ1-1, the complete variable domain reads SAVISQKPSRDICQRGTSLTIQCQVDSQVTMMFWYRQQPGQSLTLIATANQGSEATYESGFVIDKFPISRPNLTFSTLTVSNMSPEDSSIYLCSVRGQGNTEAFFGQGTRLTVV.

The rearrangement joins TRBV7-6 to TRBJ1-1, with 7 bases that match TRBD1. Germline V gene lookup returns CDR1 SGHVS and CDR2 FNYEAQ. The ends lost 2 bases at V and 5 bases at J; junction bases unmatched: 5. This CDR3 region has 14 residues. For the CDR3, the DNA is TGTGCCAGCAGCTTAAGACAGGGAGATACTGAAGCTTTCTTT. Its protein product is CASSLRQGDTEAFF.